The 29 T cell receptor beta chains below were found in one sample sequenced in a study of graft-versus-host responses after intestinal transplantation. Sequencing used immunoSEQ multiplex PCR; TCRdb keeps in-frame clones, though not all of them. The sample comprises about 100,000 clones, more than 85% of which are singletons, and roughly 0.97% rests with the top ten. Their antigens are not known. This specimen was unstimulated CD4+ T cells sorted from spleen or lymph node cells, taken before transplant. Receptor source: a human donor who was the organ donor for an intestinal transplant.

The V call is TRBV9, the J call TRBJ2-3; 10 bases are shared with TRBD1. Germline lookup yields CDR1 SGDLS and CDR2 YYNGEE. J was trimmed by 2 bases and V by 0 bases; bases with no gene match: 6. This CDR3 is built from 17 residues. The CDR3 nucleotides read TGTGCCAGCAGCGTAGCTCCGGGACAGGGGTTCACAGATACGCAGTATTTT. Protein sequence: CASSVAPGQGFTDTQYF.

This rearrangement joins TRBV5-1 to TRBJ1-2, with D perhaps matching TRBD1 (6 bases). The germline V and J ends were trimmed by 4 bases and 2 bases, with 15 bases remaining between them. This CDR3 has 15 amino acids. Per the germline V gene, CDR1 is SGHRS and CDR2 is YFSETQ. The DNA of the CDR3 is TGCGCCAGCAGCCCTGGTCCGGGGGCCAACTATGGCTACACCTTC. Its protein is CASSPGPGANYGYTF.

The chain employs TRBV5-1 and TRBJ2-3; 8 positions match TRBD2. The germline V gene encodes CDR1 SGHRS and CDR2 YFSETQ. Trimming took 3 bases from V and 3 from J; bases not matched to a gene: 3. The CDR3 loop spans 14 amino acids. In nucleotides, the CDR3 is TGCGCCAGCAGCTCCGGGGGGGGTACAGATACGCAGTATTTT. This encodes CASSSGGGTDTQYF.

This rearrangement joins TRBV30 to TRBJ1-1; tentative D call: TRBD1 (6 bases). CDR3 size: 14 residues. CDR1 GTSNPN and CDR2 SVGIG come from the germline V gene (reference sequence). V lost 4 bases and J 0 bases, leaving 12 bases between the germline ends. The CDR3 coding sequence is TGTGCCTGGATTGACAGGCTCATGAACACTGAAGCTTTCTTT. Translation: CAWIDRLMNTEAFF.

This sequence joins TRBV5-1 and TRBJ2-4; D is possibly TRBD1 (6 bases). Trimming removed 0 bases from V and 8 bases from J, with 12 bases in between. This CDR3 is built from 14 residues. The V gene's germline CDR1 is SGHRS and CDR2 YFSETQ. CDR3 bases: TGCGCCAGCAGCTTGGAAGGGGCAGGGGACATTCAGTACTTC. It is translated as CASSLEGAGDIQYF.

This chain uses TRBV6-1 with TRBJ2-7, with D possibly matching TRBD2 (5 bases). CDR1 and CDR2 (germline): MNHNS, SASEGT. V gave up 1 base and J gave up 0 bases, with 16 bases separating them. CDR3 length: 17 residues. CDR3 DNA sequence: TGTGCCAGCAGTGAAGTTTGGGCGGGTCCCCTCTCCTACGAGCAGTACTTC. Translation gives CASSEVWAGPLSYEQYF.

This clone was seen only once. The chain employs TRBV4-1 and TRBJ1-5, with D uncertain. The CDR3 contains 16 residues. Germline assignment: CDR1 MGHRA and CDR2 YSYEKL. Trimming left V 1 base short and J 1 base short, with 11 bases between. The CDR3 protein is CASSQVPTLSNQPQHF. The CDR3 bases are TGCGCCAGCAGCCAAGTCCCAACTCTAAGCAATCAGCCCCAGCATTTT.

V usage is TRBV29-1 and J usage is TRBJ2-5; no reliable D call. Germline V gene sequence: CDR1 SQVTM, CDR2 ANQGSEA. The V end was cut by 1 base, the J end by 1 base, with 10 bases between. This CDR3 has 14 residues. In DNA, the CDR3 is TGCAGCGTTGAAGGTCACCTATTCCAAGAGACCCAGTACTTC. Encoded protein: CSVEGHLFQETQYF.

The gene calls are TRBV6-1 and TRBJ1-2; D is uncertain. V was shortened by 6 bases and J by 7 bases, with 15 bases between the two germline ends. CDR3 length: 13 residues. CDR1 MNHNS and CDR2 SASEGT come from the germline V gene. DNA of the CDR3: TGTGCCAGCAGGGGGATCAACGCGGGTGGCTACACCTTC. This codes for CASRGINAGGYTF.

The rearrangement uses TRBV2 and TRBJ2-5; D perhaps matches TRBD1 (6 bases). The CDR3 covers 12 residues. The germline V gene encodes CDR1 SNHLY and CDR2 FYNNEI. V lost 7 bases and J 6 bases, leaving 12 bases between the germline ends. Here the CDR3 DNA reads TGTGCCAGCAAGGGGGATGGAAAGACCCAGTACTTC. This gives the protein CASKGDGKTQYF.

V gene TRBV28 combines with J gene TRBJ2-3; tentatively, D is TRBD2 (6 bases). Germline V gives CDR1 MDHEN, CDR2 SYDVKM. V lost 6 bases, J lost 1 base, and 11 bases lay in between. The CDR3 extends over 14 amino acids. CDR3 loop: CASSFSGGTDTQYF. The DNA for the CDR3 is TGTGCCAGCAGCTTCTCGGGGGGCACAGATACGCAGTATTTT. Full variable domain (outside the CDR3, taken from reference TRBV28 and TRBJ2-3): DVKVTQSSRYLVKRTGEKVFLECVQDMDHENMFWYRQDPGLGLRLIYFSYDVKMKEKGDIPEGYSVSREKKERFSLILESASTNQTSMYLCASSFSGGTDTQYFGPGTRLTVL.

This chain links TRBV5-4 with TRBJ1-2; D is possibly TRBD1 (6 bases). CDR1 and CDR2 from the germline V gene are SGHNT and YYREEE (reference sequence). This CDR3 is 14 amino acids long. With 1 base removed from V and 6 bases from J, the gap between germline ends came to 13 bases. Here the CDR3 reads CASSLQGGTDGYTF. The CDR3, as DNA: TGTGCCAGCAGCTTGCAAGGGGGTACGGATGGCTACACCTTC. Full variable domain (outside the CDR3, taken from reference TRBV5-4 and TRBJ1-2): ETGVTQSPTHLIKTRGQQVTLRCSSQSGHNTVSWYQQALGQGPQFIFQYYREEENGRGNFPPRFSGLQFPNYSSELNVNALELDDSALYLCASSLQGGTDGYTFGSGTRLTVV.

CDR3 loop: CASSYSRTGTYEQYF. CDR3 DNA sequence: TGTGCCAGCAGTTACTCGAGGACAGGGACCTACGAGCAGTACTTC. The J gene is TRBJ2-7, the V gene TRBV6-5, with TRBD1 matching 8 bases. Looked up from germline, CDR1 is MNHEY and CDR2 is SVGAGI. V gave up 0 bases and J gave up 2 bases; unmatched junction bases: 3. The CDR3 is 15 residues long.

The chain joins TRBV4-1 to TRBJ1-2, with 10 bases aligning to TRBD1. The CDR3 spans 16 residues. Losses at the gene ends were 1 base for V and 2 bases for J; bases not matched to a gene: 4. CDR1 is MGHRA and CDR2 is YSYEKL in the germline V gene. The chain's CDR3 is CASSQVWTGGNYGYTF. The DNA for the CDR3 is TGCGCCAGCAGCCAAGTTTGGACAGGGGGAAACTATGGCTACACCTTC.

V usage is TRBV6-1 and J usage is TRBJ1-6; the D is unclear. V lost 7 bases to trimming and J lost 12 bases, with 16 bases between them. Per germline, CDR1 MNHNS and CDR2 SASEGT. The CDR3 extends over 13 amino acids. The CDR3 sequence: CASTPMPAGPLHF. The CDR3, as DNA: TGTGCCAGCACTCCAATGCCGGCAGGACCCCTCCACTTT.

The gene calls are TRBV18 and TRBJ2-1; 9 nucleotides align to TRBD2. Trimming took 4 bases from V and 2 from J; bases not matched to a gene: 3. The CDR3 is 15 residues long. Germline CDR1 KGHSH, CDR2 LQKENI. CDR3 sequence: CASSQSGGTYNEQFF. DNA of the CDR3: TGTGCCAGCTCACAAAGCGGGGGGACCTACAATGAGCAGTTCTTC.

This rearrangement joins TRBV27 to TRBJ2-2; TRBD1 matches at 11 bases. The CDR3 has 15 amino acids. V lost 4 bases to trimming and J lost 9 bases; unmatched junction nucleotides: 7. Germline V gene lookup returns CDR1 MNHEY and CDR2 SMNVEV (reference sequence). For the CDR3, the DNA is TGTGCCAGCAGTTCTCCGGACAGGGGGCGCAGGGAGCTGTTTTTT. It is translated as CASSSPDRGRRELFF.

This clone was recorded a few times. The chain combines TRBV4-2 with TRBJ1-3; D is unresolved. Per germline, CDR1 LGHNA and CDR2 YNFKEQ. The CDR3 extends over 19 amino acids. V lost 0 bases to trimming and J lost 2 bases, with 20 bases between them. The CDR3: CASSQEPIGSGIAGNTIYF. The CDR3 DNA is TGTGCCAGCAGCCAAGAACCTATCGGATCAGGCATCGCTGGAAACACCATATATTTT.

The J gene is TRBJ2-5, the V gene TRBV28; D is unresolved. The end of the DNA is better explained by TRBJ2-7, so the J call may be wrong. Germline loops: CDR1 MDHEN, CDR2 SYDVKM. This CDR3 region has 12 residues. CDR3 nucleotides: TGTGCCAGCCACTTAGTACCCCACGAGCAGTACTTC. Its translation is CASHLVPHEQYF.

V is TRBV5-6 and J is TRBJ1-2; the D is unclear. The CDR3 extends over 16 amino acids. CDR1 is SGHDT and CDR2 is YYEEEE in the germline V gene. The V end was cut by 0 bases, the J end by 0 bases, with 12 bases between. The chain's CDR3 is CASSLGVGSSNYGYTF. The CDR3 DNA reads TGTGCCAGCAGCTTGGGGGTGGGCAGCTCTAACTATGGCTACACCTTC.

This clone was counted once. This chain joins TRBV19 and TRBJ1-3; a weak D match, TRBD1 (6 bases). The CDR3 loop spans 16 amino acids. V was trimmed by 10 bases and J by 0 bases, leaving 19 bases between them. CDR1 and CDR2 (germline): LNHDA, SQIVND (reference sequence). The CDR3 nucleotides read TGTGCCACCGCCGGGGGCCGGGCGTTCTCTGGAAACACCATATATTTT. It codes for CATAGGRAFSGNTIYF.

The chain joins TRBV2 to TRBJ1-4; 7 bases are shared with TRBD1. This CDR3 contains 15 residues. Germline V gene sequence: CDR1 SNHLY, CDR2 FYNNEI. Unmatched junction bases numbered 8, after V lost 4 bases and J lost 6 bases. The CDR3 DNA follows: TGTGCCAGCAGTGTGGTTGGACAGGACGATGAAAAACTGTTTTTT. Protein sequence: CASSVVGQDDEKLFF.

This clone was picked up a small number of times. This chain joins TRBV5-4 and TRBJ2-5; 7 bases are a match to TRBD2. The length of the CDR3 is 13 residues. J lost 5 bases, V lost 6 bases, and 7 bases had no gene match. Germline V gene lookup returns CDR1 SGHNT and CDR2 YYREEE (reference sequence). CDR3 nucleotide sequence: TGTGCCAGCAAGAGGGAGGGTCCGGAGACCCAGTACTTC. This codes for CASKREGPETQYF.

This sequence joins TRBV30 and TRBJ1-3; D might be TRBD1 (5 bases). The CDR3 length is 16 residues. CDR1 and CDR2 from the germline V gene are GTSNPN and SVGIG (reference sequence). The ends were cut back, 0 bases at V and 0 bases at J, with 12 bases in the middle. The CDR3 sequence: CAWSVRTYGSGNTIYF. CDR3 in DNA: TGTGCCTGGAGTGTACGGACATACGGCTCTGGAAACACCATATATTTT.

This chain uses TRBV7-3 with TRBJ2-5; 9 nucleotides line up with TRBD1. Germline assignment: CDR1 SGHTA and CDR2 FQGTGA. The CDR3 runs 15 residues. V dropped 1 base and J dropped 4; count of bases not matched to a gene: 4. CDR3 in DNA: TGTGCCAGCAGCTTAATGGGACAGGGCCGAGAGACCCAGTACTTC. It translates to CASSLMGQGRETQYF.

This clone was detected only a few times. This chain links TRBV6-1 with TRBJ1-3, with TRBD1 matching over 7 bases. Germline values: CDR1 MNHNS, CDR2 SASEGT. This CDR3 has 16 residues. V lost 2 bases and J lost 0; bases outside the gene matches: 4. In DNA form, the CDR3 reads TGTGCCAGCAGTGAATTAGCAGGGGGCTCTGGAAACACCATATATTTT. Encoded protein: CASSELAGGSGNTIYF.

V usage is TRBV4-1 and J usage is TRBJ2-5, with 11 bases that match TRBD2. Germline loops: CDR1 MGHRA, CDR2 YSYEKL. CDR3 length: 17 amino acids. The trim removed 0 bases at V and 5 bases at J, leaving 8 bases unmatched. CDR3 sequence reads: CASSQDPSGGPEETQYF. CDR3 nucleotides: TGCGCCAGCAGCCAAGACCCTAGCGGGGGGCCAGAGGAGACCCAGTACTTC.

The chain uses TRBV9 and TRBJ2-3; the match to TRBD2 covers 11 bases. From germline, CDR1 is SGDLS and CDR2 YYNGEE. The CDR3 consists of 19 residues. V trimming: 3 bases; J trimming: 2 bases; junction bases outside the gene matches: 14. The CDR3 DNA is TGTGCCAGCAGCGCCTACTTCCCGGGACTAGCGGCCTCCACAGATACGCAGTATTTT. Amino acids: CASSAYFPGLAASTDTQYF.

This clone was seen just once. V gene TRBV7-2 combines with J gene TRBJ2-7; the match to TRBD1 covers 8 bases. The length of the CDR3 is 15 residues. Germline V lookup: CDR1 SGHTA, CDR2 FQGNSA. V lost 3 bases, J lost 1 base, and 5 bases stayed unmatched. CDR3 DNA: TGTGCCAGCAGCTTGACAGGGGTGGTTTCCTACGAGCAGTACTTC. It specifies CASSLTGVVSYEQYF.